The present entry profiles one T cell receptor beta chain with its context. This entry comes from a study of CD8+CD57+ T cells in acquired aplastic anemia. The ends were cut back, 1 base at V and 10 bases at J, with 11 bases in the middle. CDR3 size: 14 residues. CDR1 SEHNR and CDR2 FQNEAQ come from the germline V gene (reference sequence). Using genomic DNA as the template, TCR beta VDJ and CDR3 profiling was carried out. TCRdb reprocessed the reads with MiXCR, giving one entry per CDR3 protein. The sample consists of 160,000 or so distinct CDR3 sequences, around 48% of them appearing once. The patients chosen for sequencing had shown expansion of CD8+CD57+ cells (detected by flow cytometry).

The TCR was taken from a human donor with aplastic anemia. Sequenced input: sorted CD4+, CD8+, or CD8+CD57+ T cells (not recorded which) from PBMCs. The J gene is TRBJ1-6, the V gene TRBV7-9; maybe TRBD1 (6 bases). The CDR3 loop reads CASSLDRAGSPLHF. CDR3 DNA sequence: TGTGCCAGCAGCTTAGACAGGGCAGGATCACCCCTCCACTTT.